This T cell receptor (beta chain) was profiled in a study of CD8 T cells in ankylosing spondylitis. TCRdb reanalysed the 5' RACE reads using MiXCR and keeps one entry per CDR3 protein. Among about 360,000 distinct CDR3 sequences listed, about 14% were seen once. The germline V and J ends were trimmed by 0 bases and 6 bases, with 19 bases remaining between them. This CDR3 is 17 amino acids long. The V gene's germline CDR1 is SGHRS and CDR2 YFSETQ. This clonotype has just a few counts. What it binds is not known. Regarding the study as a whole: Ankylosing spondylitis blood appeared to carry a characteristic TCR beta motif of roughly 8 highly homologous variants.

The V and J genes are TRBV5-1 and TRBJ2-1; D perhaps matches TRBD2 (6 bases). The receptor's source is a male donor with ankylosing spondylitis or in good health (not recorded which). What was sequenced was blood, either unsorted or a sorted T cell fraction (not recorded which). The CDR3 region is CASSLGGAPGGVNEQFF. CDR3 DNA: TGCGCCAGCAGCTTGGGTGGGGCCCCCGGAGGGGTCAATGAGCAGTTCTTC.